This T cell receptor (beta chain) appears in the sequencing data of a study of molecular identifiers for immune sequencing clone quantification. Study-level points and caveats: Highly expanded clone sizes could be underestimated by identical TCR molecules that share a barcode. Roughly 950,000 naive cells reportedly did not prevent detection of spiked Jurkat TCR RNA from one cell.

The CDR3 totals 14 residues. Trimming took 7 bases from V and 5 from J; bases not matched to a gene: 5. The germline gives CDR1 WSHSY, CDR2 SAAADI. TCRdb analysed the PCR reads with MiXCR anew, one entry per CDR3 protein. The repertoire consists of around 300,000 distinct CDR3 sequences, with roughly 24% occurring once and the leading ten covering about 0.74%. In this sample, this clonotype turned up a few times. Antigen specificity is unknown. The TCR originated in a human donor in good health. Some libraries in this study had Jurkat cell RNA spiked in. The source material was naive CD8+ T cells from blood, with Jurkat cell RNA spiked in. Subset defined: FACS-sorted CD8+CD4-CCR7+CD45RA+ naive T cells. The chain links TRBV10-2 to TRBJ2-3, with TRBD1 identical over 11 bases. CDR3 DNA: TGCGCCAGCAACGGACAGGGGGCAGGAGATACGCAGTATTTT. As protein: CASNGQGAGDTQYF.